This note documents a single T cell receptor beta chain sequence. The data were taken from a study of blood T cell repertoires in COVID-19. Across the study: Sites across the United States, Italy and Spain contributed samples from acute and convalescent COVID-19. The cDNA or gDNA used as material had been derived from T cells, B-cell-depleted T cells, or PBMCs.

As processed by the authors: Reference gene primer amplification gave nucleated cell count estimates. TCRdb's table, derived via immunoSEQ multiplex PCR, lists solely in-frame clones and lacks some. Clone size and the V and J calls come from that table; the DNA yielded D and trimming. This table has roughly 16,000 clones, less than 90% appearing once. The CDR3 contains 15 residues. CDR1 is LGHNA and CDR2 is YNFKEQ in the germline V gene. Trimming stripped 0 bases from V and 1 base from J, with 7 bases between. The J gene is TRBJ1-5, the V gene TRBV4-2, with a tentative D call TRBD1 (5 bases). The specimen was peripheral blood. The clonotype originates from a woman older than 75 with COVID-19, enrolled during active disease. The CDR3, as DNA: TGTGCCAGCAGCCAAGATCGGGGGAGCAATCAGCCCCAGCATTTT. This sequence encodes CASSQDRGSNQPQHF.